The 32 T cell receptor beta chains below all came from one sample that was sequenced in a study of cytomegalovirus exposure and HLA in healthy donors. 13 Jbeta primers and 60 Vbeta primers were used for the PCR. The assay was immunoSEQ multiplex PCR, and TCRdb's table has in-frame clones only and misses some. Seen here are roughly 100,000 clones, about 78% observed once, and the top ten hold around 1.3%. Source material: PBMCs. Receptors originate from a man aged 25-45 years in good health and CMV-seronegative.

The chain is built from TRBV30 and TRBJ1-2; D is undetermined. Germline V CDR1 and CDR2: GTSNPN, SVGIG (reference sequence). The CDR3 runs to 11 residues. Deletions cut 3 bases from V and 3 bases from J, with 5 bases between. In DNA, the CDR3 is TGTGCCTGGAGGAGGTACTATGGCTACACCTTC. Amino acid sequence: CAWRRYYGYTF.

This clone came up a few times. The rearrangement links TRBV20-1 to TRBJ1-1; tentative D call: TRBD1 (6 bases). The V end lost 5 bases, the J end lost 9 bases, and 13 bases lay between the germline ends. The CDR3 is made up of 11 amino acids. CDR1 DFQATT and CDR2 SNEGSKA come from the germline V gene (reference sequence). The CDR3 DNA follows: TGCAGTGCTCCTAAGGGGACACAAGCTTTCTTT. The encoded protein is CSAPKGTQAFF.

This chain connects TRBV5-1 to TRBJ2-7, with D perhaps TRBD1 (5 bases). The CDR3 has 16 residues. Trimming cost V 4 bases and J 4 bases, with 21 bases left between them. Per the germline V gene, CDR1 is SGHRS and CDR2 is YFSETQ. CDR3 sequence (DNA): TGCGCCAGCAGCCCGATCGGCGACAGCGTTTTATACGAGCAGTACTTC. As protein: CASSPIGDSVLYEQYF.

The rearrangement links TRBV29-1 to TRBJ1-1; possibly TRBD1 for D (6 bases). V gave up 5 bases and J gave up 6 bases, with 10 bases separating them. Germline V CDR1 and CDR2: SQVTM, ANQGSEA. This CDR3 is 11 amino acids long. The CDR3 is CSVSGDAEAFF. Here the CDR3 DNA reads TGCAGCGTTTCAGGGGACGCTGAAGCTTTCTTT.

This chain uses TRBV14 with TRBJ2-6, with D possibly TRBD2 on 5 matching bases. CDR1 SGHDN and CDR2 FVKESK come from the germline V gene. Trimming took off 5 bases at V and 3 bases at J, with 23 bases between the two ends. The CDR3 totals 19 residues. The CDR3 region is CASSSTLDYHRGGANVLTF. CDR3 in DNA: TGTGCCAGCAGCTCGACCCTTGACTATCACCGCGGTGGGGCCAACGTCCTGACTTTC.

V and J are TRBV28 and TRBJ2-1; D not certain. Trimming cost V 7 bases and J 2 bases, with 15 bases left between them. The CDR3 covers 15 residues. Germline CDR1 is MDHEN and CDR2 is SYDVKM. The CDR3 nucleotides read TGTGCCAGCACCCTGAGGAGCAAACCCTACAATGAGCAGTTCTTC. Amino acids: CASTLRSKPYNEQFF.

The CDR3 bases are TGCGCCAGCAGCCCACTCCCCGTAGCGGACGGGGGCCAGTACTTC. Its translation: CASSPLPVADGGQYF. This chain uses TRBV5-1 with TRBJ2-5; maybe TRBD2 (6 bases). V shed 4 bases and J shed 10 bases, with 23 bases lying between them. CDR1 and CDR2 (germline): SGHRS, YFSETQ. The CDR3 is 15 amino acids.

About this clone itself: The junction shows a germline mismatch at one end, possibly a read error. The identical CDR3 is also encoded by other nucleotide sequences in the sample. The chain uses TRBV5-1 and TRBJ1-5; 7 bases align to TRBD1. The germline V gene has CDR1 SGHRS and CDR2 YFSETQ. The length of the CDR3 is 14 residues. The CDR3 loop is CASSLEGGNQPQHF. DNA of the CDR3: TGCGCCAGCAGCTTGGAAGGGGGCAACCAGCCCCAGCATTTT.

This CDR3 reads CASSFGQNTGELFF. CDR3 sequence (DNA): TGTGCCAGCAGCTTTGGACAGAACACCGGGGAGCTGTTTTTT. The rearrangement joins TRBV5-4 to TRBJ2-2; D perhaps matches TRBD1 (5 bases). Germline V lookup: CDR1 SGHNT, CDR2 YYREEE (reference sequence). CDR3 size: 14 residues. V was shortened by 2 bases and J by 1 base, with 6 bases between the two germline ends.

The rearrangement joins TRBV19 to TRBJ1-1; the D gene is possibly TRBD1 (6 bases). The CDR3 is 13 residues long. Per the germline V gene, CDR1 is LNHDA and CDR2 is SQIVND (reference sequence). V lost 7 bases and J 3 bases, leaving 12 bases between the germline ends. CDR3 bases: TGTGCCAGTACCTTAGAGGGGGACACTGAAGCTTTCTTT. Residues: CASTLEGDTEAFF. Full variable domain (missing parts from reference TRBV19 and TRBJ1-1): DGGITQSPKYLFRKEGQNVTLSCEQNLNHDAMYWYRQDPGQGLRLIYYSQIVNDFQKGDIAEGYSVSREKKESFPLTVTSAQKNPTAFYLCASTLEGDTEAFFGQGTRLTVV.

The genes are TRBV29-1 and TRBJ1-2; the match to TRBD1 covers 10 bases. CDR1 SQVTM and CDR2 ANQGSEA come from the germline V gene. The junction had 7 bases not matched to a gene; V was cut back by 7 bases and J by 5 bases. This CDR3 contains 13 residues. Here the CDR3 DNA reads TGCAGCGCTGCCGGACAGGGGGTTTATGGCTACACCTTC. Protein sequence: CSAAGQGVYGYTF. The variable domain in full, completed from reference TRBV29-1 and TRBJ1-2, reads SAVISQKPSRDICQRGTSLTIQCQVDSQVTMMFWYRQQPGQSLTLIATANQGSEATYESGFVIDKFPISRPNLTFSTLTVSNMSPEDSSIYLCSAAGQGVYGYTFGSGTRLTVV.

The V call is TRBV18, the J call TRBJ2-5; 7 positions match TRBD1. Per the germline V gene, CDR1 is KGHSH and CDR2 is LQKENI. After removal of 8 bases from V and 5 bases from J, the junction contained 8 bases not matched to a gene. This CDR3 is 13 amino acids long. CDR3 nucleotides: TGTGCCAGCGTTACAGGGGCCCCGGAGACCCAGTACTTC. Translation: CASVTGAPETQYF.

The chain joins TRBV19 to TRBJ2-7; the match to TRBD2 covers 9 bases. The CDR3 consists of 17 residues. Germline V gene sequence: CDR1 LNHDA, CDR2 SQIVND (reference sequence). Unmatched junction bases numbered 15, after V lost 6 bases and J lost 3 bases. The CDR3 loop reads CASRPRGLATPDYEQYF. CDR3 sequence (DNA): TGTGCCAGTAGACCAAGAGGACTAGCGACACCCGACTACGAGCAGTACTTC.

Regarding this clone: Relative to the germline gene, one junction end is altered; a read error may explain this. J is TRBJ2-1 and V is TRBV7-7, with D possibly TRBD2 on 5 matching bases. Per the germline V gene, CDR1 is SSHAT and CDR2 is FNYEAQ (reference sequence). This CDR3 comprises 13 residues. The CDR3 bases are TGTGCTAGCAGCTTAGAGGACGGGGAGGAGCAGTTCTTC. It yields the protein CASSLEDGEEQFF.

CDR3 nucleotide sequence: TGTGCCAGCAGCGTAGACAGGGGGCTCTGTGGCTACACCTTC. Translating gives CASSVDRGLCGYTF. The chain combines TRBV9 with TRBJ1-2; TRBD1 aligns across 9 bases. The CDR3 contains 14 residues. Germline V lookup: CDR1 SGDLS, CDR2 YYNGEE. V was pared by 0 bases and J by 7 bases, with 4 bases of the junction left unmatched.

The sample holds one count of this clone. The chain is built from TRBV19 and TRBJ1-2; weak D call: TRBD1 (6 bases). The CDR3 is 16 residues long. Between the trimmed V and J ends, which lost 5 bases and 4 bases, there was a span of 20 bases. CDR1 is LNHDA, CDR2 SQIVND, per germline (reference sequence). The CDR3 loop reads CASSPDLGGQSYGYTF. The DNA of the CDR3 is TGTGCCAGTAGTCCCGACCTCGGGGGGCAGAGCTATGGCTACACCTTC.

This chain uses TRBV6-1 with TRBJ1-6, with D hard to call. CDR1 is MNHNS and CDR2 is SASEGT in the germline V gene. The CDR3 has 14 residues. V shed 6 bases and J shed 7 bases, with 13 bases lying between them. CDR3 DNA: TGTGCCAGCAGCGGCCGGGAACTAAATTCACCCCTCCACTTT. It encodes CASSGRELNSPLHF.

This clone was seen just once. This sequence joins TRBV10-3 and TRBJ1-1; the match to TRBD1 covers 7 bases. The V gene end was trimmed by 3 bases and the J gene end by 3 bases; junction bases not matched to a gene: 10. Germline V gives CDR1 ENHRY, CDR2 SYGVKD. CDR3 length: 16 residues. This CDR3 is CAISDPGTVKDTEAFF. Written as DNA, the CDR3 is TGTGCCATCAGTGACCCCGGGACAGTGAAGGACACTGAAGCTTTCTTT.

The chain couples TRBV21-1 to TRBJ2-3; the D call in the table, TRBD2, was not verified against the DNA. TRBV21-1 is deemed a pseudogene. The CDR3 covers 18 residues. CDR3 sequence reads: CASSKDRTGRGRTDTQYF. The CDR3 bases are TGTGCCAGCAGCAAAGATCGTACCGGGAGGGGGAGGACAGATACGCAGTATTTT.

A single count supports this clone. The J gene is TRBJ1-3, the V gene TRBV5-6, with D perhaps matching TRBD1 (6 bases). V lost 4 bases and J 1 base, leaving 9 bases between the germline ends. This CDR3 is built from 14 residues. Germline CDR1 and CDR2: SGHDT and YYEEEE. CDR3 coding DNA: TGTGCCAGCAGCGTCGACAGGTCTGGAAACACCATATATTTT. Translated: CASSVDRSGNTIYF.

V gene TRBV4-1 combines with J gene TRBJ1-1; 12 bases align to TRBD1. After removal of 2 bases from V and 4 bases from J, the junction contained 2 bases not matched to a gene. The CDR3 covers 15 residues. Germline V lookup: CDR1 MGHRA, CDR2 YSYEKL. CDR3 sequence reads: CASSQMGQGATEAFF. The CDR3 coding sequence is TGCGCCAGCAGCCAAATGGGACAGGGGGCCACTGAAGCTTTCTTT.

There are a few counts of this clone. This chain connects TRBV10-1 to TRBJ2-7, with D maybe TRBD1 (6 bases). CDR3 length: 13 amino acids. V was cut by 0 bases and J by 4 bases, with 7 bases left in between. Germline CDR1 and CDR2: WNHNN and SYGVQD (reference sequence). The CDR3 region is CASSESRGYEQYF. CDR3 DNA: TGCGCCAGCAGTGAGTCGAGGGGGTACGAGCAGTACTTC.

The J gene is TRBJ2-3, the V gene TRBV5-1, with 13 bases identical to TRBD2. This CDR3 spans 16 amino acids. The V gene end was trimmed by 3 bases and the J gene end by 6 bases; junction bases not matched to a gene: 7. Germline CDR1 reads SGHRS; CDR2 reads YFSETQ. CDR3 amino acids: CASSSGLAGAGDTQYF. The CDR3 DNA sequence: TGCGCCAGCAGCTCTGGACTAGCGGGGGCCGGGGATACGCAGTATTTT.

J is TRBJ2-3 and V is TRBV30; maybe TRBD2 (6 bases). CDR1 and CDR2 (germline): GTSNPN, SVGIG (reference sequence). The CDR3 length is 15 residues. V lost 1 base to trimming and J lost 1 base, with 12 bases between them. The CDR3 region has the DNA TGTGCCTGGAGTGGAATAGCGGCAGGCACAGATACGCAGTATTTT. This codes for CAWSGIAAGTDTQYF.

This clone has more than one count but fewer than ten. This chain uses TRBV27 with TRBJ2-7; 7 nucleotides agree with TRBD1. Looked up from germline, CDR1 is MNHEY and CDR2 is SMNVEV (reference sequence). V shed 6 bases, J shed 5 bases, and the junction held 10 bases outside the gene matches. The CDR3 has 14 residues. DNA of the CDR3: TGTGCCAGCAGCTCGGGACAGCGGCTTGACGAGCAGTACTTC. Amino acid sequence: CASSSGQRLDEQYF.

This chain uses TRBV2 with TRBJ2-2, with D tentatively TRBD2 (6 bases). Between the trimmed V and J ends, which lost 2 bases and 1 base, there was a span of 8 bases. Germline values: CDR1 SNHLY, CDR2 FYNNEI. The CDR3 sequence is 15 residues long. The CDR3 DNA follows: TGTGCCAGCAGTGAATGGGAGGTGAACACCGGGGAGCTGTTTTTT. Translation: CASSEWEVNTGELFF.

This chain uses TRBV29-1 with TRBJ2-7; D may be TRBD2 (6 bases). Germline CDR1 SQVTM, CDR2 ANQGSEA. The V end lost 2 bases, the J end lost 3 bases, and 14 bases lay between the germline ends. This CDR3 comprises 14 residues. For the CDR3, the DNA is TGCAGCGTTGAAAGGGCCTCGCGGGGCTACGAGCAGTACTTC. Translated, it gives CSVERASRGYEQYF.

The J gene is TRBJ1-2, the V gene TRBV25-1; the D is unclear. V lost 0 bases and J 4 bases, leaving 12 bases between the germline ends. CDR3 length equals 15 residues. From germline, CDR1 is MGHDK and CDR2 SYGVNS. The CDR3: CASSEYRQGLYGYTF. In DNA, the CDR3 is TGTGCCAGCAGTGAATATCGGCAAGGACTCTATGGCTACACCTTC.

This chain joins TRBV27 and TRBJ1-1, with TRBD1 matching over 7 bases. CDR3 length: 12 residues. V trimming: 10 bases; J trimming: 2 bases; junction bases outside the gene matches: 4. Germline lookup yields CDR1 MNHEY and CDR2 SMNVEV (reference sequence). The CDR3 sequence is CAINRGNTEAFF. As DNA, the CDR3 is TGTGCCATTAACAGGGGTAACACTGAAGCTTTCTTT.

The V gene is TRBV6-5, the J gene TRBJ2-1; D not resolved. Germline CDR1 reads MNHEY; CDR2 reads SVGAGI. This CDR3 is 15 amino acids long. Trimming took off 5 bases at V and 0 bases at J, with 11 bases between the two ends. The DNA for the CDR3 is TGTGCCAGCAGTCCTGACCGGAGCTCCTACAATGAGCAGTTCTTC. Residues: CASSPDRSSYNEQFF.

The V call is TRBV4-1, the J call TRBJ1-5, with D possibly TRBD1 on 5 matching bases. Germline lookup yields CDR1 MGHRA and CDR2 YSYEKL. The CDR3 totals 16 residues. The V and J ends lost 4 bases and 7 bases respectively, with 20 bases between them. CDR3 in amino acids: CASSRTYLDSRQPQHF. Written as DNA, the CDR3 is TGCGCCAGCAGCCGAACCTACCTCGACAGTCGCCAGCCCCAGCATTTT.

This chain links TRBV4-3 with TRBJ2-5; 8 bases are shared with TRBD2. This CDR3 is built from 18 residues. J gave up 0 bases and V 1 base, and 10 bases lay outside the gene matches. The germline V gene encodes CDR1 LGHNA and CDR2 YSLEER. In DNA, the CDR3 is TGCGCCAGCAGCCAAGCTCTAAGCGGGGGACCAAACCAAGAGACCCAGTACTTC. Translation gives CASSQALSGGPNQETQYF.